This T cell receptor (beta chain) was observed in a study of blood T cell repertoires in COVID-19. Study details: Material from acute and convalescent COVID-19 was sourced from the United States, Italy and Spain.

In this sample, this clone turned up once. Source study methods: Reference gene primer amplification gave nucleated cell count estimates. The method was immunoSEQ multiplex PCR; TCRdb's version includes in-frame clones alone and lacks a portion of them. Clone size and the V and J calls come from that table; the DNA yielded D and trimming. This sample yields roughly 200,000 clones, of which about three quarters are seen a single time; less than 7% belongs to the top ten. The ends lost 8 bases at V and 5 bases at J; junction bases unmatched: 6. Germline CDR1 is LNHDA and CDR2 is SQIVND (reference sequence). The CDR3 sequence is 14 residues long.

The V gene is TRBV19, the J gene TRBJ2-2; 9 bases line up with TRBD1. The specimen sequenced was peripheral blood. This TCR was recovered from a woman in her 70s with acute or convalescent COVID-19. The CDR3 DNA is TGTGCCAGTGGCGGGACAGGGCATACCGGGGAGCTGTTTTTT. Residues: CASGGTGHTGELFF.